The rows below give T cell receptor beta chains drawn from one sample of a study of shared clonotypes between healthy human individuals. Sequencing used immunoSEQ multiplex PCR; TCRdb keeps in-frame clones, though not all of them. The sample contains 2 million to 3 million clones, 90% to 95% of which appear only once. The sequenced sample was naive CD4+ T cells from PBMCs. These receptors all come from a man aged 18 to 30 in good health. Some clones in this sample may be carry-over from other donors' samples. Each CDR3 is given with its conserved first and last residue. The D gene is left open where the match is weak. Clone size is shown for a subset of rows, as once, few, many or a class of expanded clone.

CDR3nt | CDR3aa | v_gene | d_gene | abundance | j_gene
TGTGCCAGCAGCACCGGGACTATGGCGCGCAACAATGAGCAGTTCTTC | CASSTGTMARNNEQFF | TRBV5-5 | TRBD2 | NA | TRBJ2-1
TGTGCCAGCAGTCATCGGACAGCGCAAGAGACCCAGTACTTC | CASSHRTAQETQYF | TRBV6-6 | NA | NA | TRBJ2-5
TGTGCCAGCAGCCCCAACAGGCAAGAGACCCAGTACTTC | CASSPNRQETQYF | TRBV7-2 | NA | NA | TRBJ2-5
TGCGCCAGCAGCTTGATGTCTAACTATGGCTACACCTTC | CASSLMSNYGYTF | TRBV5-1 | NA | NA | TRBJ1-2
TGTGCCAGCAGCTCCTTAGGGCGTAACGCCTACGAGCAGTACTTC | CASSSLGRNAYEQYF | TRBV11-2 | NA | NA | TRBJ2-7
TGTGCCAGCAGCCGAGATGCTGAGGGGAGTGAGCAGTTCTTC | CASSRDAEGSEQFF | TRBV4-2 | NA | NA | TRBJ2-1
TGTGCCAGCAGTGACCCTAAAGGTGCTTCAGATACGCAGTATTTT | CASSDPKGASDTQYF | TRBV25-1 | NA | once | TRBJ2-3
TGTGCCAGCAGCGTCGACAGGGCGGGTGGCTACACCTTC | CASSVDRAGGYTF | TRBV9 | TRBD1 | NA | TRBJ1-2
TGCGCCAGCAGCTTGGACGGTAGCGGGAGCTACAATGAGCAGTTCTTC | CASSLDGSGSYNEQFF | TRBV5-1 | TRBD2 | NA | TRBJ2-1
TGTGCCAGCGGGACTAGCGACACCGGGGAGCTGTTTTTT | CASGTSDTGELFF | TRBV28 | TRBD2 | NA | TRBJ2-2
TGTGCCAGCTCACCACCCGAGGGGGTGACTGAAGCTTTCTTT | CASSPPEGVTEAFF | TRBV18 | NA | NA | TRBJ1-1
TGCGCCAGCAGAGGGGGGTCGGGGCCGTCCTACGAGCAGTACTTC | CASRGGSGPSYEQYF | TRBV5-1 | NA | once | TRBJ2-7
TGCGCCAGCAGGAGTACAGGATCCTACGAGCAGTACTTC | CASRSTGSYEQYF | TRBV4-1 | NA | NA | TRBJ2-7
TGTGCCAGCAGTAAGCCCTGGGTCAGAACTTGGCAGTACTTC | CASSKPWVRTWQYF | TRBV6-1 | NA | NA | TRBJ2-7
TGTGCCAGCAGCCTTGGGACTACCCGTGTGGAGACCCAGTACTTC | CASSLGTTRVETQYF | TRBV14 | TRBD2 | NA | TRBJ2-5
TGTGCCAGCAGGAAGGAGGGGCTTGGCTACACCTTC | CASRKEGLGYTF | TRBV9 | NA | NA | TRBJ1-2
TGTGCCAGCAGTGATGGGACAGGGGGAAGGGTCTACGAGCAGTACTTC | CASSDGTGGRVYEQYF | TRBV2 | TRBD1 | NA | TRBJ2-7
TGTGCCAGCAGCTGGACAGGGAGCAGTCTGCGGAGCTACAATGAGCAGTTCTTC | CASSWTGSSLRSYNEQFF | TRBV5-6 | TRBD1 | NA | TRBJ2-1
TGTGCCAGCAGTTGGGGTGCTCAGCCCCAGCATTTT | CASSWGAQPQHF | TRBV28 | NA | NA | TRBJ1-5
TGTGCCAGCAGTTTATCGTTCGGACAGGCGGGGGGCTACACCTTC | CASSLSFGQAGGYTF | TRBV27 | TRBD1 | NA | TRBJ1-2
TGTGCCAGCAGTGTCTCCTACGAGCAGTACTTC | CASSVSYEQYF | TRBV2 | NA | few | TRBJ2-7
TGTGCCAGCAGTGAAGCGGGGACATTCGGAAACACCATATATTTT | CASSEAGTFGNTIYF | TRBV6-1 | NA | NA | TRBJ1-3
TGTGCCAGCAGGAGGACAGGGATAGCCGGGGAGCTGTTTTTT | CASRRTGIAGELFF | TRBV7-9 | TRBD1 | NA | TRBJ2-2
TGTGCCAGCAGTAGTGGCCAGCCTATTTACAATGAGCAGTTCTTC | CASSSGQPIYNEQFF | TRBV6-5 | NA | NA | TRBJ2-1
TGTGCCAGCAGGAGGGACAGTTTAGGCTACACCTTC | CASRRDSLGYTF | TRBV28 | TRBD1 | once | TRBJ1-2
TGTGCCAGCAGTGAAGTTTCAGGCACTGAAGCTTTCTTT | CASSEVSGTEAFF | TRBV6-1 | NA | NA | TRBJ1-1
TGCAGCGTTGAGTCGGCGTCAGAGACCCAGTACTTC | CSVESASETQYF | TRBV29-1 | NA | NA | TRBJ2-5
TGTGCCGGTACGCGACGGGGGCGGGAGACCCAGTACTTC | CAGTRRGRETQYF | TRBV7-9 | NA | NA | TRBJ2-5
TGCGCCAGCAGCCAAGAGCGGGCGAACTCCTACGAGCAGTACTTC | CASSQERANSYEQYF | TRBV4-3 | NA | NA | TRBJ2-7
TGTGCCAGCAGCTCCGATGAGACCCAGTACTTC | CASSSDETQYF | TRBV7-6 | NA | NA | TRBJ2-5
TGTGCCAGCAGCTTGAGGGCTCGTACGGCAGGGAGCTCCTACGAGCAGTACTTC | CASSLRARTAGSSYEQYF | TRBV5-5 | NA | NA | TRBJ2-7
TGTGCCATCAGTGAGTCAGGCTCTTACGAGCAGTACTTC | CAISESGSYEQYF | TRBV10-3 | NA | NA | TRBJ2-7
TGTGCCAGCAGCTCCTCAACAGGGCGGAACACCGGGGAGCTGTTTTTT | CASSSSTGRNTGELFF | TRBV5-4 | NA | NA | TRBJ2-2
TGTGCCAGCACCATAGAATCGGGGGACCAGCCCCAGCATTTT | CASTIESGDQPQHF | TRBV2 | NA | NA | TRBJ1-5
TGTGCCAGTAGCGGGAGTACCTACAATGAGCAGTTCTTC | CASSGSTYNEQFF | TRBV19 | NA | NA | TRBJ2-1
TGTGCCAGCAGTTTCCAGAGCCGCTCCTACGAGCAGTACTTC | CASSFQSRSYEQYF | TRBV28 | NA | NA | TRBJ2-7
TGTGCCAGCAGCCCAGGCCCTTTCTATGGCTACACCTTC | CASSPGPFYGYTF | TRBV16 | NA | NA | TRBJ1-2
TGTGCCAGCATCCCGAGCTCGACCGGGGAGCTGTTTTTT | CASIPSSTGELFF | TRBV6-5 | NA | NA | TRBJ2-2
TGTGCCAGCAGCAGCGCCGGGACTACCCGAAACATTCAGTACTTC | CASSSAGTTRNIQYF | TRBV7-9 | TRBD2 | NA | TRBJ2-4
TGTGCCAGCAGCCTTAACAGGGAGGGGGAGCAGTTCTTC | CASSLNREGEQFF | TRBV14 | NA | NA | TRBJ2-1
TGTGCCAGCAGCTCGTTAGCGGGAACTTACAATGAGCAGTTCTTC | CASSSLAGTYNEQFF | TRBV7-2 | TRBD2 | NA | TRBJ2-1
TGTGCCCCCGATCCCTACAATGAGCAGTTCTTC | CAPDPYNEQFF | TRBV7-9 | NA | NA | TRBJ2-1
TGTGCCAGCTCACCGGCTAGCGGGAGACCTTACCAAGAGACCCAGTACTTC | CASSPASGRPYQETQYF | TRBV18 | TRBD2 | NA | TRBJ2-5
TGTGCCAGCACTCCGGGACTAGCGGGAATAAACACCGGGGAGCTGTTTTTT | CASTPGLAGINTGELFF | TRBV5-8 | TRBD2 | NA | TRBJ2-2
TGTGCCAGCAGCACAGCGGGCAGGACAGGCGACACTGAAGCTTTCTTT | CASSTAGRTGDTEAFF | TRBV5-4 | TRBD1 | NA | TRBJ1-1
TGTGCCAGCAGCTTAGTTGGTGCTAGCACAGATACGCAGTATTTT | CASSLVGASTDTQYF | TRBV7-2 | NA | few | TRBJ2-3
TGCGCCAGCAGCTTGGCCCAGGGGCTAGCGGGAGACGAGCAGTACTTC | CASSLAQGLAGDEQYF | TRBV5-1 | TRBD2 | NA | TRBJ2-7
TGTGCCATCAGTGAGTCTTGGGGGATGAACACTGAAGCTTTCTTT | CAISESWGMNTEAFF | TRBV10-3 | NA | NA | TRBJ1-1
TGTGCCAGCAAAGCGGAGGGCAATCAGCCCCAGCATTTT | CASKAEGNQPQHF | TRBV6-5 | NA | NA | TRBJ1-5
TGTGCCAGCAGCTTTAATGGCGCCGGGAGAAGACAAGAGACCCAGTACTTC | CASSFNGAGRRQETQYF | TRBV5-4 | NA | NA | TRBJ2-5
TGTGCCAGCAGCCCCCCAGGGGGCCTGTATACGCAGTATTTT | CASSPPGGLYTQYF | TRBV28 | TRBD1 | NA | TRBJ2-3
TGTGCCAGCAGCTTAGGGACTAGCGGGAGGACGCCCGGGGAGCTGTTTTTT | CASSLGTSGRTPGELFF | TRBV7-2 | TRBD2 | NA | TRBJ2-2